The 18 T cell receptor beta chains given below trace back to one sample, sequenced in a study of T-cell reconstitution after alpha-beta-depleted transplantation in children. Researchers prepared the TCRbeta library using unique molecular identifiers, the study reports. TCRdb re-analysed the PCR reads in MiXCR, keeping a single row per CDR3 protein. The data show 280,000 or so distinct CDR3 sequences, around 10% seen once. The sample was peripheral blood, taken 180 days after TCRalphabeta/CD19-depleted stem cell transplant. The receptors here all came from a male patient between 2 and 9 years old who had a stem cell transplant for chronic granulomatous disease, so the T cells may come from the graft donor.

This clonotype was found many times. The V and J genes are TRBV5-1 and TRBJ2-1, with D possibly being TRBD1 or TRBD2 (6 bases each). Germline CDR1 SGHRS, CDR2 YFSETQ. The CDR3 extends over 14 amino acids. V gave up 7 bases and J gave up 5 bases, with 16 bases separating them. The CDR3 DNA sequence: TGCGCCAGCTCAAAGGGGGGAATGGACAATGAGCAGTTCTTC. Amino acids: CASSKGGMDNEQFF.

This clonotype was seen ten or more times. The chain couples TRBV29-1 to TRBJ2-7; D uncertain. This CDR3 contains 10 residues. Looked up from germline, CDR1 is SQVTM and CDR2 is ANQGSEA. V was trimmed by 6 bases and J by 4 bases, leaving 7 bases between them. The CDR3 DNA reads TGCAGCGTCAGCCCGTACGAGCAGTACTTC. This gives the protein CSVSPYEQYF.

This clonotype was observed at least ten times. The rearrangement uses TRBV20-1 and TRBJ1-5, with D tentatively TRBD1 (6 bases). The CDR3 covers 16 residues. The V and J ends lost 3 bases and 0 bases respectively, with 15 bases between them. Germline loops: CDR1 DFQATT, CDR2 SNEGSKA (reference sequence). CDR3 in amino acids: CSARPGGLDSNQPQHF. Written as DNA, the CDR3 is TGCAGTGCTAGGCCGGGGGGGCTCGATAGCAATCAGCCCCAGCATTTT.

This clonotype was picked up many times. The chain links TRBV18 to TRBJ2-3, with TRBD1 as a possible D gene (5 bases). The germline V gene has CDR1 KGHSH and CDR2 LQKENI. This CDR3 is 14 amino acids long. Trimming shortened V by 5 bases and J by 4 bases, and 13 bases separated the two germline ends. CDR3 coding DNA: TGTGCCAGCTCAAGATGGGGCTGGGCAGATACGCAGTATTTT. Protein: CASSRWGWADTQYF.

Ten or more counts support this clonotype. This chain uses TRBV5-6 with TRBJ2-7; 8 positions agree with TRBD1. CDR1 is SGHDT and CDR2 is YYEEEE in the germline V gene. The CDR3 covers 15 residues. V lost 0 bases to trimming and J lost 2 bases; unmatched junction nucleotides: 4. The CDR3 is CASSLGTGLPYEQYF. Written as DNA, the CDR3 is TGTGCCAGCAGCTTGGGGACAGGGCTTCCCTACGAGCAGTACTTC.

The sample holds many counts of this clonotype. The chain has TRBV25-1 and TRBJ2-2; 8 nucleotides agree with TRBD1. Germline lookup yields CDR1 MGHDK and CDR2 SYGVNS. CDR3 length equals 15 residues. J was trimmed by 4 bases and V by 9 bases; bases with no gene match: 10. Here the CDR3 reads CASKERQGSTGELFF. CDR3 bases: TGTGCCAGTAAGGAGAGACAGGGGTCCACCGGGGAGCTGTTTTTT.

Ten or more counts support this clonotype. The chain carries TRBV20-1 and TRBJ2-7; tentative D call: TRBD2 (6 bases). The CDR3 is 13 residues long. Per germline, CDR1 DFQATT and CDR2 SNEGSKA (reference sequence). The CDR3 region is CSEVAVLSYEQYF. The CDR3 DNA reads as TGCAGCGAGGTAGCGGTACTCTCCTACGAGCAGTACTTC.

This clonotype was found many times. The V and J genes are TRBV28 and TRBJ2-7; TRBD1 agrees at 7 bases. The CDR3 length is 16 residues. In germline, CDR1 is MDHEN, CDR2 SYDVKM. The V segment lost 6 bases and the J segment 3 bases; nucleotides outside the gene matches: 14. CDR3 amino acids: CASSHPGTARNYEQYF. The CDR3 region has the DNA TGTGCCAGCAGCCACCCTGGGACAGCCCGAAACTACGAGCAGTACTTC. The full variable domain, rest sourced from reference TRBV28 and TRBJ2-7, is DVKVTQSSRYLVKRTGEKVFLECVQDMDHENMFWYRQDPGLGLRLIYFSYDVKMKEKGDIPEGYSVSREKKERFSLILESASTNQTSMYLCASSHPGTARNYEQYFGPGTRLTVT.

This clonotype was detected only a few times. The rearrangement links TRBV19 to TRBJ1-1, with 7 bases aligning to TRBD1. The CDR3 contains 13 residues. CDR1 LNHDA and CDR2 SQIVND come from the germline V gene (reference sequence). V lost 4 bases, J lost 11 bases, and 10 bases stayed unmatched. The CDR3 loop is CASSKGQANGAFF. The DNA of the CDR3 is TGTGCCAGTAGTAAAGGACAGGCGAATGGGGCTTTCTTT.

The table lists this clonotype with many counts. CDR3 sequence: CASSLGANVLTF. The CDR3 nucleotides read TGTGCCAGCAGCCTTGGGGCCAACGTCCTGACTTTC. The J gene is TRBJ2-6, the V gene TRBV7-9; D gene unclear. The V end lost 5 bases, the J end lost 3 bases, and 2 bases lay between the germline ends. This CDR3 comprises 12 residues. CDR1 is SEHNR, CDR2 FQNEAQ, per germline (reference sequence).

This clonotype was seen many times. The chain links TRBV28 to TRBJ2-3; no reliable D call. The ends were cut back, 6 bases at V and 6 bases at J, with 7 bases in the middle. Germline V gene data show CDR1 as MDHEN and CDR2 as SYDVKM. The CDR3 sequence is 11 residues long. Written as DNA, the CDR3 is TGTGCCAGCAGCGCCCGGGATACGCAGTATTTT. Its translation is CASSARDTQYF.

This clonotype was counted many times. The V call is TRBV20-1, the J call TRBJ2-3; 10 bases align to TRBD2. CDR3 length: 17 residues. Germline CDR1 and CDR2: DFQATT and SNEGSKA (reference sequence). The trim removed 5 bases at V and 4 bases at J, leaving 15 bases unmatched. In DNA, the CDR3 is TGCAGTGCTGTCCCCCACCGGCTAGCGGGAGACGCAGATACGCAGTATTTT. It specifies CSAVPHRLAGDADTQYF.

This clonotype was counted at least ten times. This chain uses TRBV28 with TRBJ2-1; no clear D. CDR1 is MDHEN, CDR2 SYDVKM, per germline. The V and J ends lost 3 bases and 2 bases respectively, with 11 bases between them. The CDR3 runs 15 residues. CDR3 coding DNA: TGTGCCAGCAGTTTGTCTCGCGGCACCTACAATGAGCAGTTCTTC. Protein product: CASSLSRGTYNEQFF.

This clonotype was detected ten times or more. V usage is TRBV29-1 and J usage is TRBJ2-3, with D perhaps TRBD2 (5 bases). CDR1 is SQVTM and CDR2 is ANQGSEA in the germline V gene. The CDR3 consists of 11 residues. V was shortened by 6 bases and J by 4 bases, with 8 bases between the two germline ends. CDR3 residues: CSVQLADTQYF. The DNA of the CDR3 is TGCAGCGTCCAACTAGCAGATACGCAGTATTTT.

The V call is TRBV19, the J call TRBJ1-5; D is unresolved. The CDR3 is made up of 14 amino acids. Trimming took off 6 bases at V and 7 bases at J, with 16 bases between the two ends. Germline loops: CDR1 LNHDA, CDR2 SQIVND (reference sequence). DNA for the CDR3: TGTGCCAGTAGCTCCACCAGGCGGGAGCAGCCCCAGCATTTT. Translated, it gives CASSSTRREQPQHF.

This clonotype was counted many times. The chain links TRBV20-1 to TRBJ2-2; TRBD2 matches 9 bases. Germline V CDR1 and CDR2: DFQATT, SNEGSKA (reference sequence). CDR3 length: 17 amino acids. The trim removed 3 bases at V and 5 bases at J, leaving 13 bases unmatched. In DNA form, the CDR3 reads TGCAGTGCTAGCCCCTATGGCGCTAGCGGGACGACCGGGGAGCTGTTTTTT. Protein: CSASPYGASGTTGELFF.

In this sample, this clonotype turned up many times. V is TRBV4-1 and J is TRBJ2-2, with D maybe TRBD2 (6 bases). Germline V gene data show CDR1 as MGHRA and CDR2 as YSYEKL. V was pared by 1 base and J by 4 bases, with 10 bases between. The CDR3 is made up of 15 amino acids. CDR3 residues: CASSQAGVSTGELFF. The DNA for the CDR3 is TGCGCCAGCAGCCAAGCGGGGGTGAGCACCGGGGAGCTGTTTTTT.

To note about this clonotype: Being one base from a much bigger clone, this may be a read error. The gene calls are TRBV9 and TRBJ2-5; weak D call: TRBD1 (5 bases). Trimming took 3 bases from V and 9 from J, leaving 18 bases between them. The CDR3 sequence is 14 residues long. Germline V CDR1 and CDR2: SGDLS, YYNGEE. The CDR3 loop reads CASSAVREHEPQYF. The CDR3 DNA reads TGTGCCAGCAGCGCCGTCAGGGAACATGAGCCCCAGTACTTC.